The 13 T cell receptor beta chains in this list originate from one sample, sequenced in a study of human CD8 memory T cell subsets. The authors made TCR beta libraries using UMI-labeled 5' RACE. No DNA is given; TCRdb re-called the 5' RACE reads and lists each CDR3 protein once. The sample's table shows about 17,000 distinct CDR3 sequences. The sample consisted of CD8+ stem-like memory T cells (TSCM and TCM) sorted from PBMCs. Subset noted: stem-like memory CD8 T cells (TSTEM), CCR7+ PD-1- TIGIT-. The receptors originated from a human donor in good health.

The V call is TRBV19, the J call TRBJ1-1; the D call of TRBD1 rests on TCRdb alone, since no DNA is present to check it. CDR3 size: 14 residues. From germline, CDR1 is LNHDA and CDR2 SQIVND (reference sequence). CDR3 region: CASSPGASNTEAFF.

The chain employs TRBV27 and TRBJ2-3; TCRdb's D call, TRBD1, is unchecked because there is no DNA. CDR1 and CDR2 (germline): MNHEY, SMNVEV (reference sequence). This CDR3 is 19 amino acids long. The CDR3: CASSLFAAGAISSTDTQYF.

The chain recombines TRBV30 with TRBJ2-3. This CDR3 is 13 amino acids long. Germline values: CDR1 GTSNPN, CDR2 SVGIG (reference sequence). The CDR3 spells CAWSVYRVDTQYF.

The chain joins TRBV7-9 to TRBJ2-7. Per the germline V gene, CDR1 is SEHNR and CDR2 is FQNEAQ (reference sequence). CDR3 length: 13 residues. The chain's CDR3 is CASSSVYVYEQYF.

The CDR3 protein is CASSLKLRGARSDTQYF. The chain carries TRBV5-6 and TRBJ2-3; TCRdb reports TRBD1, a call that lacks DNA to check it against. From germline, CDR1 is SGHDT and CDR2 YYEEEE. CDR3 length equals 17 residues.

J is TRBJ1-1 and V is TRBV27; as DNA is missing, the TRBD1 call by TCRdb cannot be tested. From germline, CDR1 is MNHEY and CDR2 SMNVEV (reference sequence). This CDR3 comprises 13 residues. CDR3 protein: CASSPLGAAEAFF.

The chain links TRBV3-1 to TRBJ1-1. The length of the CDR3 is 14 residues. The germline V gene encodes CDR1 LGHDT and CDR2 YNNKEL (reference sequence). CDR3 amino acids: CASSQEWGDTEAFF.

The chain has TRBV7-3 and TRBJ2-3; TCRdb's D call of TRBD1 is untestable without DNA. This CDR3 is built from 14 residues. Germline lookup yields CDR1 SGHTA and CDR2 FQGTGA. CDR3 sequence reads: CASSPVGGTDTQYF.

The chain has TRBV3-1 and TRBJ1-1; there is no DNA to check the TCRdb D call of TRBD1. The CDR3 covers 14 residues. Germline V CDR1 and CDR2: LGHDT, YNNKEL (reference sequence). CDR3 sequence reads: CASSQAGANTEAFF. The variable domain in full, completed from reference TRBV3-1 and TRBJ1-1, reads DTAVSQTPKYLVTQMGNDKSIKCEQNLGHDTMYWYKQDSKKFLKIMFSYNNKELIINETVPNRFSPKSPDKAHLNLHINSLELGDSAVYFCASSQAGANTEAFFGQGTRLTVV.

The CDR3 region is CASSIKTSGSTDTQYF. The chain is built from TRBV28 and TRBJ2-3; the D gene TCRdb calls, TRBD2, cannot be checked with no DNA. Germline values: CDR1 MDHEN, CDR2 SYDVKM. This CDR3 comprises 16 residues.

The chain employs TRBV5-5 and TRBJ1-3. Germline V gives CDR1 SGHKS, CDR2 YYEKEE (reference sequence). The CDR3 extends over 17 amino acids. This CDR3 reads CASSLESIPLSGNTIYF.

The rearrangement uses TRBV29-1 and TRBJ2-7; TCRdb's D call, TRBD2, is unchecked because there is no DNA. The CDR3 covers 12 residues. The germline CDR1 and CDR2 sequences are SQVTM and ANQGSEA. CDR3 in amino acids: CSVHQGLDEQYF.

This clonotype shows up as medium-sized by frequency. The rearrangement uses TRBV28 and TRBJ1-1; absent DNA, TCRdb's TRBD1 call cannot be checked. The CDR3 covers 16 residues. Germline CDR1 is MDHEN and CDR2 is SYDVKM. CDR3 amino acids: CASRSWTVDRGTEAFF.